The 20 T cell receptor beta chains in this list originate from one sample, sequenced in a study of cytomegalovirus exposure and HLA in healthy donors. Primers: 60 Vbeta forward and 13 Jbeta reverse. Here immunoSEQ multiplex PCR was the method, and the copy in TCRdb shows in-frame clones only, minus some. This sample carries about 160,000 clones, roughly 79% of them seen once, and the ten largest clones take less than 10%. Sequences were obtained from PBMCs. These receptors came from a man between 18 and 35 years old in good health and CMV-seropositive.

CDR3 in amino acids: CASSGGLVGYEQYF. CDR3 DNA sequence: TGCGCCAGCAGCGGGGGACTAGTCGGCTACGAGCAGTACTTC. V usage is TRBV4-1 and J usage is TRBJ2-7; TRBD2 aligns across 8 bases. There are 14 residues in the CDR3. Germline CDR1 reads MGHRA; CDR2 reads YSYEKL. The V segment lost 5 bases and the J segment 3 bases; nucleotides outside the gene matches: 6.

The V call is TRBV7-8, the J call TRBJ2-7; 8 nucleotides agree with TRBD1. The V segment lost 2 bases and the J segment 7 bases; nucleotides outside the gene matches: 10. This CDR3 comprises 15 residues. Germline values: CDR1 SGHVS, CDR2 FQNEAQ. The CDR3 sequence: CASSLRRTGLGEQYF. Written as DNA, the CDR3 is TGTGCCAGCAGCTTACGCCGGACAGGGTTGGGGGAGCAGTACTTC. Supplemented by reference TRBV7-8 and TRBJ2-7, the full variable domain reads GAGVSQSPRYKVAKRGQDVALRCDPISGHVSLFWYQQALGQGPEFLTYFQNEAQLDKSGLPSDRFFAERPEGSVSTLKIQRTQQEDSAVYLCASSLRRTGLGEQYFGPGTRLTVT.

The V and J genes are TRBV6-1 and TRBJ1-2; D is uncertain. Germline CDR1 and CDR2: MNHNS and SASEGT. V lost 5 bases and J 4 bases, leaving 8 bases between the germline ends. The CDR3 spans 12 residues. The CDR3 sequence is CASSRAAYGYTF. In DNA, the CDR3 is TGTGCCAGCAGTAGAGCGGCCTATGGCTACACCTTC.

V is TRBV29-1 and J is TRBJ1-2; 9 nucleotides align to TRBD1. CDR3 length equals 15 residues. Unmatched junction bases numbered 10, after V lost 2 bases and J lost 6 bases. The germline V gene encodes CDR1 SQVTM and CDR2 ANQGSEA. The CDR3 spells CSVELPWTGDNGYTF. The CDR3 DNA reads TGCAGCGTTGAATTGCCGTGGACAGGGGACAATGGCTACACCTTC.

This sequence joins TRBV11-2 and TRBJ2-1; TRBD2 might be the D (6 bases). In germline, CDR1 is SGHAT, CDR2 FQNNGV. V lost 4 bases, J lost 2 bases, and 15 bases lay in between. The CDR3 runs to 16 residues. In DNA form, the CDR3 reads TGTGCCAGCAGCTCCGGGCGGGACTGGACCTACAATGAGCAGTTCTTC. Its protein is CASSSGRDWTYNEQFF.

CDR3 protein: CASRSSLQGPKRETQYF. For the CDR3, the DNA is TGTGCCAGCAGGTCCAGCCTACAGGGGCCGAAAAGGGAGACCCAGTACTTC. This chain connects TRBV28 to TRBJ2-5; 7 bases map to TRBD1. Germline V lookup: CDR1 MDHEN, CDR2 SYDVKM. Germline trimming cut 6 bases from V and 5 bases from J; bases unmatched to any gene: 18. This CDR3 region has 17 residues.

J is TRBJ1-1 and V is TRBV30; D gene uncertain. The germline V and J ends were trimmed by 0 bases and 5 bases, with 10 bases remaining between them. CDR1 GTSNPN and CDR2 SVGIG come from the germline V gene (reference sequence). The CDR3 is 13 amino acids. This chain's CDR3 is CAWSVTGETEAFF. The CDR3 DNA is TGTGCCTGGAGTGTAACCGGAGAGACTGAAGCTTTCTTT.

The chain links TRBV5-8 to TRBJ2-1, with D possibly TRBD2 on 7 matching bases. The CDR3 totals 15 residues. CDR1 is SGHTS and CDR2 is YDEGEE in the germline V gene. Deletions cut 2 bases from V and 6 bases from J, with 15 bases between. The CDR3 loop is CASSLQWGGRNEQFF. CDR3 in DNA: TGTGCCAGCAGCTTACAGTGGGGGGGCCGCAATGAGCAGTTCTTC.

The chain combines TRBV25-1 with TRBJ1-2; 7 bases match TRBD1. The germline V gene has CDR1 MGHDK and CDR2 SYGVNS. The CDR3 spans 16 residues. V trimming: 2 bases; J trimming: 4 bases; junction bases outside the gene matches: 10. The CDR3 here is CASSEGGAGGLYGYTF. The CDR3 bases are TGTGCCAGCAGTGAAGGTGGGGCAGGGGGTCTCTATGGCTACACCTTC.

The V gene is TRBV2, the J gene TRBJ2-7; no firm D call. The germline gives CDR1 SNHLY, CDR2 FYNNEI. This CDR3 is built from 14 residues. V was clipped by 4 bases and J by 4 bases, with 14 bases between them. The CDR3 reads CASSVVPRSYEQYF. The CDR3 DNA reads as TGTGCCAGCAGTGTCGTCCCACGGTCATACGAGCAGTACTTC.

Worth noting for this clone: At the DNA level, this CDR3 is encoded by other sequences in the same sample as well. The gene calls are TRBV18 and TRBJ1-2, with 7 positions matching TRBD1. The ends lost 1 base at V and 8 bases at J; junction bases unmatched: 4. Germline CDR1 is KGHSH and CDR2 is LQKENI. The CDR3 is made up of 13 amino acids. In DNA form, the CDR3 reads TGTGCCAGCTCACCACTAGGGGGCGCAGGCTACACCTTC. Translated, it gives CASSPLGGAGYTF.

In its sample, this clone was seen once. The chain joins TRBV5-1 to TRBJ1-2, with D possibly TRBD1 on 5 matching bases. The CDR3 spans 13 residues. Trimming removed 3 bases from V and 5 bases from J, with 11 bases in between. Germline V CDR1 and CDR2: SGHRS, YFSETQ. The CDR3 coding sequence is TGCGCCAGCAGCTGGACCGGGGGATATGGCTACACCTTC. Encoded protein: CASSWTGGYGYTF.

This chain uses TRBV6-1 with TRBJ1-2, with 7 bases fitting TRBD1. Germline CDR1 MNHNS, CDR2 SASEGT. The CDR3 loop spans 13 amino acids. Trimming at V came to 7 bases and at J to 8 bases, leaving 10 bases not matched to a gene. The CDR3 DNA is TGTGCCAGCACCCCGACAGGGCTAAGGGGCTACACCTTC. It is translated as CASTPTGLRGYTF.

As concerns this clone: Sequence at one end of the junction differs from germline and may be a read error. The chain employs TRBV10-2 and TRBJ2-6; TRBD1 agrees at 10 bases. Germline values: CDR1 WSHSY, CDR2 SAAADI. This CDR3 region has 10 residues. The CDR3 loop reads CAGFPGQGPF. CDR3 DNA: TGCGCCGGATTCCCGGGACAGGGGCCTTTC.

The V gene is TRBV4-2, the J gene TRBJ2-1; 7 bases fit TRBD1. CDR1 and CDR2 from the germline V gene are LGHNA and YNFKEQ. The CDR3 is 17 amino acids. The ends lost 1 base at V and 6 bases at J; junction bases unmatched: 12. The CDR3 nucleotides are TGTGCCAGCAGCCAAGGAGACGAGACAGGGAAGGTCAATGAGCAGTTCTTC. Amino acids: CASSQGDETGKVNEQFF.

The chain links TRBV29-1 to TRBJ2-5; the D is unclear. Germline CDR1 SQVTM, CDR2 ANQGSEA. This CDR3 spans 11 amino acids. Trimming stripped 3 bases from V and 4 bases from J, with 6 bases between. The CDR3 sequence: CSVDIRETQYF. The CDR3 DNA reads as TGCAGCGTTGATATCAGAGAGACCCAGTACTTC. The whole variable domain, remainder taken from reference TRBV29-1 and TRBJ2-5, is SAVISQKPSRDICQRGTSLTIQCQVDSQVTMMFWYRQQPGQSLTLIATANQGSEATYESGFVIDKFPISRPNLTFSTLTVSNMSPEDSSIYLCSVDIRETQYFGPGTRLLVL.

The table lists this clone with a few counts. This chain joins TRBV29-1 and TRBJ2-7; D is perhaps TRBD1 (5 bases). The ends were cut back, 5 bases at V and 1 base at J, with 12 bases in the middle. The CDR3 covers 13 residues. Germline values: CDR1 SQVTM, CDR2 ANQGSEA. CDR3 sequence: CSVLPGLSYEQYF. In DNA form, the CDR3 reads TGCAGCGTTTTACCAGGGCTTTCCTACGAGCAGTACTTC.

This clone has only one observation. Written as DNA, the CDR3 is TGTGCCAGTAGTATACGGGATCAGCCCCAGCATTTT. Protein: CASSIRDQPQHF. The V call is TRBV19, the J call TRBJ1-5; D uncertain. Germline CDR1 and CDR2: LNHDA and SQIVND (reference sequence). The CDR3 runs 12 residues. V gave up 2 bases and J gave up 5 bases, with 4 bases separating them.

A word on this clone: Other nucleotide sequences in the sample specify the same CDR3. V and J are TRBV30 and TRBJ2-6; a weak D match, TRBD1 (5 bases). The germline V gene has CDR1 GTSNPN and CDR2 SVGIG (reference sequence). CDR3 size: 15 residues. The germline V and J ends were trimmed by 2 bases and 4 bases, with 12 bases remaining between them. The CDR3 region is CAWSSGNSGANVLTF. The CDR3 DNA reads TGTGCCTGGAGTTCAGGGAACTCCGGGGCCAACGTCCTGACTTTC.

This clone was counted once. Different DNA sequences within this sample yield the same CDR3. V usage is TRBV11-2 and J usage is TRBJ1-1, with a tentative D call TRBD1 (5 bases). Germline V CDR1 and CDR2: SGHAT, FQNNGV. The CDR3 is made up of 13 amino acids. Between the trimmed V and J ends, which lost 3 bases and 1 base, there was a span of 6 bases. CDR3 amino acids: CASSLGGNTEAFF. Written as DNA, the CDR3 is TGTGCCAGCAGCTTGGGGGGGAACACTGAAGCTTTCTTT.